This entry lists 26 T cell receptor beta chains sequenced from one sample in a study of blood T cell repertoires in COVID-19. Clones were sequenced by immunoSEQ multiplex PCR, and TCRdb holds only the in-frame ones, with some missing. The table records approximately 240,000 clones, more than 60% of them present only once. Sequenced: peripheral blood. The receptor source for this set is a middle-aged woman with active or convalescent COVID-19.

J is TRBJ2-3 and V is TRBV9; D may be TRBD2 (5 bases). The CDR3 length is 12 residues. Looked up from germline, CDR1 is SGDLS and CDR2 is YYNGEE. V lost 0 bases to trimming and J lost 8 bases, with 7 bases between them. CDR3 residues: CASSVEGGTQYF. The CDR3 nucleotides are TGTGCCAGCAGCGTAGAAGGAGGTACGCAGTATTTT.

There are many counts of this clone. The gene calls are TRBV5-1 and TRBJ1-2; D call uncertain. The CDR3 sequence is 13 residues long. Trimming left V 1 base short and J 0 bases short, with 4 bases between. CDR1 is SGHRS, CDR2 YFSETQ, per germline. DNA for the CDR3: TGCGCCAGCAGCTTGCAGGCTAACTATGGCTACACCTTC. It translates to CASSLQANYGYTF.

The V and J genes are TRBV5-1 and TRBJ1-2; 9 nucleotides match TRBD1. Trimming cost V 2 bases and J 4 bases; bases outside gene matches: 6. The CDR3 contains 15 residues. Per the germline V gene, CDR1 is SGHRS and CDR2 is YFSETQ. CDR3 sequence: CASSLQGADPYGYTF. The CDR3 region has the DNA TGCGCCAGCAGCTTACAGGGGGCGGACCCCTATGGCTACACCTTC.

This chain connects TRBV6-5 to TRBJ1-2, with D maybe TRBD1 (6 bases). The germline CDR1 and CDR2 sequences are MNHEY and SVGAGI. The CDR3 is made up of 13 amino acids. Deletions cut 6 bases from V and 3 bases from J, with 11 bases between. The CDR3 loop reads CASSPDRYYGYTF. The CDR3 DNA reads as TGTGCCAGCAGCCCGGACAGATACTATGGCTACACCTTC.

V and J are TRBV28 and TRBJ1-6; 7 bases are a match to TRBD1. The ends lost 2 bases at V and 9 bases at J; junction bases unmatched: 7. CDR1 and CDR2 from the germline V gene are MDHEN and SYDVKM. The CDR3 consists of 15 residues. This CDR3 is CASSLIAGGGSPLHF. The CDR3 DNA is TGTGCCAGCAGTTTAATAGCAGGGGGAGGTTCACCCCTCCACTTT. Drawing the rest from reference TRBV28 and TRBJ1-6, the complete variable domain is DVKVTQSSRYLVKRTGEKVFLECVQDMDHENMFWYRQDPGLGLRLIYFSYDVKMKEKGDIPEGYSVSREKKERFSLILESASTNQTSMYLCASSLIAGGGSPLHFGNGTRLTVT.

CDR3 sequence (DNA): TGTGCCAGCACAGGGGGCGCTTGGAATTCACCCCTCCACTTT. It yields the protein CASTGGAWNSPLHF. The genes are TRBV28 and TRBJ1-6; the match to TRBD1 covers 8 bases. The ends lost 7 bases at V and 7 bases at J; junction bases unmatched: 6. CDR1 and CDR2 from the germline V gene are MDHEN and SYDVKM. This CDR3 is 14 amino acids long. The full variable domain, rest sourced from reference TRBV28 and TRBJ1-6, is DVKVTQSSRYLVKRTGEKVFLECVQDMDHENMFWYRQDPGLGLRLIYFSYDVKMKEKGDIPEGYSVSREKKERFSLILESASTNQTSMYLCASTGGAWNSPLHFGNGTRLTVT.

J is TRBJ2-7 and V is TRBV6-5, with 7 bases that match TRBD1. CDR1 and CDR2 from the germline V gene are MNHEY and SVGAGI. This CDR3 is built from 14 residues. Unmatched junction bases numbered 5, after V lost 2 bases and J lost 4 bases. CDR3 amino acids: CASSYRETGYEQYV. CDR3 sequence (DNA): TGTGCCAGCAGTTACAGAGAGACAGGGTACGAGCAGTACGTC.

The V call is TRBV7-3, the J call TRBJ2-1, with TRBD2 matching over 8 bases. V lost 5 bases and J lost 1; bases outside the gene matches: 13. The CDR3 has 18 amino acids. Germline V lookup: CDR1 SGHTA, CDR2 FQGTGA. The CDR3 protein is CASSVDGGAGESYNEQFF. CDR3 DNA: TGTGCCAGCAGCGTAGACGGGGGGGCCGGAGAATCCTACAATGAGCAGTTCTTC.

The genes are TRBV5-1 and TRBJ1-2; D is undetermined. CDR1 is SGHRS, CDR2 YFSETQ, per germline. V lost 5 bases to trimming and J lost 1 base, with 9 bases between them. The CDR3 spans 13 residues. The CDR3 DNA is TGCGCCAGCAGGAGCGACGATAACTATGGCTACACCTTC. Translating it yields CASRSDDNYGYTF.

The chain has TRBV12-3 or TRBV12-4 and TRBJ1-1; 7 positions match TRBD1. Trimming took 6 bases from V and 6 from J; bases not matched to a gene: 4. The CDR3 spans 12 residues. DNA of the CDR3: TGTGCCAGCAGAAGAGGGACAGCTGAAGCTTTCTTT. As protein: CASRRGTAEAFF.

The V call is TRBV5-6, the J call TRBJ2-2; D is ambiguous. Germline V lookup: CDR1 SGHDT, CDR2 YYEEEE. V lost 3 bases and J 4 bases, leaving 10 bases between the germline ends. The CDR3 covers 14 residues. The CDR3 region has the DNA TGTGCCAGCAGCTGGGCAGGCCTCACCGGGGAGCTGTTTTTT. It codes for CASSWAGLTGELFF.

This chain links TRBV19 with TRBJ1-1, with D uncertain. Trimming pared 3 bases from V and 11 bases from J, leaving 16 bases between. This CDR3 region has 13 residues. Germline loops: CDR1 LNHDA, CDR2 SQIVND (reference sequence). CDR3 nucleotides: TGTGCCAGTAGTATCCCGGGGTCCTGGAGCGCTTTCTTT. It encodes CASSIPGSWSAFF.

This clone was seen at least ten times. The V gene is TRBV10-3, the J gene TRBJ2-2; D might be TRBD1 (6 bases). CDR3 length: 15 residues. Germline CDR1 ENHRY, CDR2 SYGVKD. V was cut by 7 bases and J by 4 bases, with 16 bases left in between. CDR3 residues: CAITSDRSGTGELFF. The CDR3 region has the DNA TGTGCCATCACATCAGACAGGTCTGGCACCGGGGAGCTGTTTTTT.

This chain links TRBV7-6 with TRBJ2-3; tentative D call: TRBD1 (6 bases). This CDR3 comprises 15 residues. Trimming shortened V by 4 bases and J by 2 bases, and 13 bases separated the two germline ends. The V gene's germline CDR1 is SGHVS and CDR2 FNYEAQ. The CDR3 is CASSSTGLNTDTQYF. The CDR3 DNA follows: TGTGCCAGCAGCTCTACAGGGTTGAACACAGATACGCAGTATTTT.

J is TRBJ1-1 and V is TRBV15; no clear D gene. Trimming took 0 bases from V and 4 from J, leaving 9 bases between them. Germline V gene data show CDR1 as LNHNV and CDR2 as YYDKDF (reference sequence). The CDR3 has 14 amino acids. The CDR3 DNA reads as TGTGCCACCAGCAGAGATCGCGCGGGCACTGAAGCTTTCTTT. It codes for CATSRDRAGTEAFF. The whole variable domain, remainder taken from reference TRBV15 and TRBJ1-1, is DAMVIQNPRYQVTQFGKPVTLSCSQTLNHNVMYWYQQKSSQAPKLLFHYYDKDFNNEADTPDNFQSRRPNTSFCFLDIRSPGLGDTAMYLCATSRDRAGTEAFFGQGTRLTVV.

V is TRBV4-2 and J is TRBJ2-2, with TRBD2 identical over 8 bases. CDR3 size: 20 residues. Germline values: CDR1 LGHNA, CDR2 YNFKEQ. Unmatched junction bases numbered 19, after V lost 2 bases and J lost 5 bases. The CDR3 loop is CASSQYRGGAGGGGTGELFF. CDR3 DNA: TGTGCCAGCAGCCAATATCGCGGGGGCGCGGGGGGCGGAGGAACCGGGGAGCTGTTTTTT.

The chain employs TRBV19 and TRBJ1-2; no clear D. From germline, CDR1 is LNHDA and CDR2 SQIVND (reference sequence). There are 12 residues in the CDR3. The germline V and J ends were trimmed by 4 bases and 2 bases, with 5 bases remaining between them. The CDR3 here is CASSTRNYGYTF. The CDR3 DNA sequence: TGTGCCAGTAGTACTAGGAACTATGGCTACACCTTC.

Only one count was recorded for this clone. V is TRBV3-1 (or the pseudogene TRBV3-2) and J is TRBJ1-1, with D perhaps matching TRBD1 (6 bases). V gave up 6 bases and J gave up 0 bases, with 11 bases separating them. The CDR3 contains 14 residues. The germline V gene encodes CDR1 LGHDT and CDR2 YNNKEL (reference sequence). DNA of the CDR3: TGTGCCAGCAGTCCAGGGGATCTGAACACTGAAGCTTTCTTT. This gives the protein CASSPGDLNTEAFF.

The V and J genes are TRBV7-6 and TRBJ1-1; 8 nucleotides align to TRBD1. Germline V lookup: CDR1 SGHVS, CDR2 FNYEAQ. The CDR3 is 16 amino acids. Losses at the gene ends were 5 bases for V and 0 bases for J; bases not matched to a gene: 8. In DNA, the CDR3 is TGTGCCAGCAGCCAAACTCGACAGGGGCTGAACACTGAAGCTTTCTTT. The encoded protein is CASSQTRQGLNTEAFF.

This clone has more than one count but fewer than ten. The J gene is TRBJ2-3, the V gene TRBV19; maybe TRBD2 (7 bases). V dropped 5 bases and J dropped 6 bases, with 15 bases sitting between them. This CDR3 contains 14 residues. Germline-derived CDR1 and CDR2 are LNHDA and SQIVND (reference sequence). In DNA, the CDR3 is TGTGCCAGTAGTCCGGGGGGCCCCCTTGATACGCAGTATTTT. Amino acids: CASSPGGPLDTQYF.

The genes are TRBV9 and TRBJ1-2, with TRBD1 as a possible D gene (6 bases). The CDR3 contains 15 residues. V was pared by 0 bases and J by 6 bases, with 15 bases between. Germline values: CDR1 SGDLS, CDR2 YYNGEE. The CDR3 region is CASSVEATGINGYTF. Written as DNA, the CDR3 is TGTGCCAGCAGCGTAGAAGCGACAGGTATTAATGGCTACACCTTC. Looking up the rest from reference TRBV9 and TRBJ1-2 gives the full variable domain: DSGVTQTPKHLITATGQRVTLRCSPRSGDLSVYWYQQSLDQGLQFLIQYYNGEERAKGNILERFSAQQFPDLHSELNLSSLELGDSALYFCASSVEATGINGYTFGSGTRLTVV.

This clone was seen a handful of times. This chain links TRBV20-1 with TRBJ2-4, with D possibly matching TRBD2 (7 bases). Trimming shortened V by 5 bases and J by 11 bases, and 10 bases separated the two germline ends. The germline V gene has CDR1 DFQATT and CDR2 SNEGSKA (reference sequence). The CDR3 covers 10 residues. DNA for the CDR3: TGCAGTGCTGGGGGGGCCCTTCAGTACTTC. Its protein is CSAGGALQYF.

J is TRBJ1-2 and V is TRBV27; D is unresolved. From germline, CDR1 is MNHEY and CDR2 SMNVEV (reference sequence). Trimming left V 2 bases short and J 3 bases short, with 7 bases between. The CDR3 runs 13 residues. This chain's CDR3 is CASSLHSYYGYTF. The CDR3 nucleotides read TGTGCCAGCAGTTTACACTCGTACTATGGCTACACCTTC.

The CDR3 bases are TGTGCCAGCAGTTCCCCGGACAGGGTAAATGGCTACACCTTC. Protein: CASSSPDRVNGYTF. This sequence joins TRBV28 and TRBJ1-2; 8 bases agree with TRBD1. The V gene's germline CDR1 is MDHEN and CDR2 SYDVKM. The CDR3 covers 14 residues. J was trimmed by 6 bases and V by 4 bases; bases with no gene match: 7.

The chain recombines TRBV6-5 with TRBJ1-1, with D possibly TRBD1 on 6 matching bases. The CDR3 has 13 residues. V was cut by 0 bases and J by 7 bases, with 9 bases left in between. Germline V gene data show CDR1 as MNHEY and CDR2 as SVGAGI. The CDR3 sequence is CASSYSRGIEAFF. The CDR3 nucleotides read TGTGCCAGCAGTTACTCGAGGGGGATTGAAGCTTTCTTT.

This clone was seen more than once but under ten times. The V call is TRBV2, the J call TRBJ1-3, with D tentatively TRBD1 (6 bases). Germline CDR1 is SNHLY and CDR2 is FYNNEI. The CDR3 runs 15 residues. V lost 5 bases and J lost 0, with 11 bases in between. The CDR3 DNA is TGTGCCAGCAGTTTTACAGGGCCCTCTGGAAACACCATATATTTT. This gives the protein CASSFTGPSGNTIYF.